A selection of T cell receptor beta chains follows, all from one sample in a study of somatic mutations in cytotoxic T cells in rheumatoid arthritis. TCRdb keeps only in-frame clones here, not all; method: immunoSEQ multiplex PCR. The sample records approximately 13,000 clones, 82% being singletons. Sequencing was performed on CD8+ T cells sorted from blood. Receptors were obtained from an adult with rheumatoid arthritis. Each CDR3 is given with its conserved first and last residue. Only part of the rows carry a size: once, few, many, or a class if the clone is expanded.

abundance	v_gene	j_gene	CDR3aa
few	TRBV6-6	TRBJ1-2	CASSGIRSVGYTF
-	TRBV28	TRBJ1-5	CASSLGGVGQPQHF
-	TRBV28	TRBJ2-7	CASSLRPSGLYEQYF
-	TRBV30	TRBJ2-3	CAWNQGGTDTQYF
-	TRBV29-1	TRBJ1-2	CSAYGVRDRANYGYTF
-	TRBV5-8	TRBJ2-1	CASRWTGGSRFPNEQFF
few	TRBV5-1	TRBJ1-1	CASSLAGEHGEAFF
-	TRBV6-6	TRBJ1-4	CASNAGEKLFF
-	TRBV4-2	TRBJ1-1	CASSQGELDTEAFF
-	TRBV6-1	TRBJ2-7	CASSESGRGYEQYF
-	TRBV18	TRBJ1-1	CASSPRTEVNTEAFF
few	TRBV13	TRBJ2-7	CASSIGRLEQYF
-	TRBV5-4	TRBJ2-1	CASSLPSGVYNEQFF
-	TRBV5-1	TRBJ2-7	CASSFDHYEQYF
-	TRBV19	TRBJ1-1	CASSMATGGPEAFF
-	TRBV5-6	TRBJ1-2	CASSWGDTYGYTF
once	TRBV5-4	TRBJ2-1	CASSPEGDSSYNEQFF
-	TRBV10-3	TRBJ2-3	CAISEFGTDTQYF
-	TRBV6-4	TRBJ2-2	CASSAHGVSGTGELFF
-	TRBV10-2	TRBJ2-7	CASRGLAHEQYF
once	TRBV5-6	TRBJ1-4	CASSLIATNEKLFF
-	TRBV5-6	TRBJ2-7	CASSLDLINEQYF
-	TRBV13	TRBJ2-1	CATQGGAEQFF
once	TRBV6-1	TRBJ2-2	CASSVLPLAGVNTGELFF
-	TRBV4-1	TRBJ1-5	CASSPGRHQGYGNQPQHF
-	TRBV11-2	TRBJ1-1	CASSLSPQGFWAEAFF
few	TRBV4-2	TRBJ1-2	CASSQTRTGAYGYTF
-	TRBV4-1	TRBJ2-2	CASSQRGTSRTSGRDGELFF
-	TRBV6-1	-	CASSEVLTSEQYF
-	TRBV13	TRBJ2-1	CASSLRDYNEQFF
-	TRBV30	TRBJ1-1	CAWNRGRDTEAFF
-	TRBV28	TRBJ2-5	CASSLLTLSADQETQYF
-	TRBV19	TRBJ2-3	CASSIAGTSADTQYF
-	TRBV2	TRBJ2-2	CASSGSGGANTGELFF
few	TRBV5-4	TRBJ1-1	CASSTPDRARVEAFF
-	TRBV19	TRBJ1-1	CASSSTINTEAFF
-	TRBV4-1	TRBJ2-7	CASSQVTSGIYEQYF
medium-sized	TRBV4-1	TRBJ1-4	CASSQVKGAIREKLFF
-	TRBV6-5	TRBJ1-1	CASSLGGAAEAFF
-	TRBV19	TRBJ1-3	CASKQGQFSGNTIYF
-	TRBV7-2	TRBJ1-6	CASSLNRAVSYNSPLHF
-	TRBV14	TRBJ2-7	CASSQLRLNEQYF
-	TRBV13	TRBJ1-1	CASSGGTEAFF
-	TRBV18	TRBJ1-1	CASSTVGRTEAFF
-	TRBV25-1	TRBJ2-2	CASTPGANTGELFF
-	TRBV6-5	TRBJ1-1	CASGPGTGVSGAFF
once	TRBV5-8	TRBJ1-4	CASSLGQAATNEKLFF
-	TRBV9	TRBJ2-7	CASSPDSHYEQYF
-	TRBV19	TRBJ2-1	CASSIDFNEQFF
-	TRBV4-2	TRBJ2-7	CASSQDVMRTDYEQYF
-	TRBV28	TRBJ1-2	CASSPFGPRKGYTF
once	TRBV9	TRBJ1-2	CASSVEGGRYGYTF